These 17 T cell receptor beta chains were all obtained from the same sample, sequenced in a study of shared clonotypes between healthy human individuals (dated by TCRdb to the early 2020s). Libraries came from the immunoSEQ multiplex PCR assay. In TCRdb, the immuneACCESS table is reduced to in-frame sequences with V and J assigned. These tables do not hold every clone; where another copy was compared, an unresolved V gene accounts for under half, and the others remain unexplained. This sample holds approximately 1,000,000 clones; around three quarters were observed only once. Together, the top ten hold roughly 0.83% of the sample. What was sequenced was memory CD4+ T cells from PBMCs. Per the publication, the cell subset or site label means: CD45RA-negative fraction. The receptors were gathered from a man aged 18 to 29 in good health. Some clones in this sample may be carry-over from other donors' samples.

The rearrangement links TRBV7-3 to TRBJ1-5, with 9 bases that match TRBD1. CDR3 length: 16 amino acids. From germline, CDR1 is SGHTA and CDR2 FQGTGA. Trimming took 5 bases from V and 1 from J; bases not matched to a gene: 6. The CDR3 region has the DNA TGTGCCAGCAGCCTACAGGGGGCTGGAAGCAATCAGCCCCAGCATTTT. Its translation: CASSLQGAGSNQPQHF.

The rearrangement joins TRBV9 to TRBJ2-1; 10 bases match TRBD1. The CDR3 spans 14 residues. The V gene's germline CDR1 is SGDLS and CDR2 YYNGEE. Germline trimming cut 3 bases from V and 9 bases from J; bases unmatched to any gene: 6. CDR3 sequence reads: CASSARQGAGEQFF. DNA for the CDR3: TGTGCCAGCAGCGCAAGACAGGGGGCGGGTGAGCAGTTCTTC.

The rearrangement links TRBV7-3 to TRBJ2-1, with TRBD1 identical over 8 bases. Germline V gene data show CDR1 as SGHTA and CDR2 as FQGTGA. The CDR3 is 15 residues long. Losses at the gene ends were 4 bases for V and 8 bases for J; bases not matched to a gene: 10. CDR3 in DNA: TGTGCCAGCAGCTCCGGACAGGGTTTAGGCGATGAGCAGTTCTTC. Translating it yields CASSSGQGLGDEQFF.

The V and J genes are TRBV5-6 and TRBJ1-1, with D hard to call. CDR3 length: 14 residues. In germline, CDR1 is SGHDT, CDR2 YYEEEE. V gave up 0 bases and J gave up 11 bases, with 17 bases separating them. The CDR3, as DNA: TGTGCCAGCAGCTTGGGGGTTACTCCCAATCCTGCTTTCTTT. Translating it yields CASSLGVTPNPAFF.

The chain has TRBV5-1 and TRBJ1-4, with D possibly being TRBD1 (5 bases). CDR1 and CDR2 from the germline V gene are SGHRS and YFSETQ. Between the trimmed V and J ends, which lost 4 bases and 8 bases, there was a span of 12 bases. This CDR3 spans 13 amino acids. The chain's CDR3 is CASSPTPGEKLFF. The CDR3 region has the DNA TGCGCCAGCAGCCCTACCCCAGGGGAAAAACTGTTTTTT.

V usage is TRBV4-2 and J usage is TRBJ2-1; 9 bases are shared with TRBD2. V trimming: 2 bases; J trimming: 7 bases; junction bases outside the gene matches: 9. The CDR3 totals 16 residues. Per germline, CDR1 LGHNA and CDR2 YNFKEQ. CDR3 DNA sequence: TGTGCCAGCAGCCAAATAGCGGGGGCATTCGTGAATGAGCAGTTCTTC. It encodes CASSQIAGAFVNEQFF.

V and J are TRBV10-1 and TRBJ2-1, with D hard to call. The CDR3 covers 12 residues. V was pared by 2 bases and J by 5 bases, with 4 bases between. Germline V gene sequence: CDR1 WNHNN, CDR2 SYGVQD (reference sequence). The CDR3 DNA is TGCGCCAGCAGTGAGCGGGACAATGAGCAGTTCTTC. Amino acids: CASSERDNEQFF.

CDR3 nucleotides: TGTGCCAGCAGCCAGCCGGGACTAACCACCGGGGAGCTGTTTTTT. It is translated as CASSQPGLTTGELFF. The rearrangement uses TRBV5-4 and TRBJ2-2, with 7 bases that match TRBD2. Germline V gene data show CDR1 as SGHNT and CDR2 as YYREEE (reference sequence). The CDR3 totals 15 residues. The V segment lost 4 bases and the J segment 4 bases; nucleotides outside the gene matches: 7.

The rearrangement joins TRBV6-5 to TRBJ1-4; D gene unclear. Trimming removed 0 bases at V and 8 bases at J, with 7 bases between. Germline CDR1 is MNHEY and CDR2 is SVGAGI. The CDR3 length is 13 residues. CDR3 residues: CASSYSGKEKLFF. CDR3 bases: TGTGCCAGCAGTTACTCGGGAAAGGAAAAACTGTTTTTT.

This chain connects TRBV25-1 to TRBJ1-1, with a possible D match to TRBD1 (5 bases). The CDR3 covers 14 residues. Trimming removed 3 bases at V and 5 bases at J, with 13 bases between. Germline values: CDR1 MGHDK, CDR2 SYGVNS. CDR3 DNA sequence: TGTGCCAGCAGTGATGGGGGGGATAGGACTGAAGCTTTCTTT. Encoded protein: CASSDGGDRTEAFF.

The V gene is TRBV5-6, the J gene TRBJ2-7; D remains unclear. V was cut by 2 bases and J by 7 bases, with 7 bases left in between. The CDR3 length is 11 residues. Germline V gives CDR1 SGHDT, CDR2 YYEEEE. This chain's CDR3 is CASSFSKEQYF. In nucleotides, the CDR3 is TGTGCCAGCAGCTTCTCCAAGGAGCAGTACTTC.

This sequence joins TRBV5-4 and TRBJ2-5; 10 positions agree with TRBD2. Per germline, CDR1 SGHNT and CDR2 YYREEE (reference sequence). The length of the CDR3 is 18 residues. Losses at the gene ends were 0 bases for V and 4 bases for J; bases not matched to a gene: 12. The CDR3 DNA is TGTGCCAGCAGCTTGGCCTGGTCTAGCGGGAGTGTCGGAGAGACCCAGTACTTC. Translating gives CASSLAWSSGSVGETQYF.

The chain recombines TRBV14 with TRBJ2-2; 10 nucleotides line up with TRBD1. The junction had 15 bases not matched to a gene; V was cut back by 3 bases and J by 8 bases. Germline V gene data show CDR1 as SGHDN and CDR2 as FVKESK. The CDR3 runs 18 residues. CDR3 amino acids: CASSHAARGQGFVGELFF. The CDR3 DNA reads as TGTGCCAGCAGCCACGCGGCTAGGGGACAGGGGTTCGTGGGGGAGCTGTTTTTT.

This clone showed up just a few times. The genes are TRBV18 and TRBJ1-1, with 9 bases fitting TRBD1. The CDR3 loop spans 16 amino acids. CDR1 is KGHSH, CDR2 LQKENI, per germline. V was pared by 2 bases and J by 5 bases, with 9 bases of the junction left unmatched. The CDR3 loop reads CASSPIRSGTGTEAFF. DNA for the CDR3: TGTGCCAGCTCACCAATAAGGTCAGGGACAGGGACTGAAGCTTTCTTT.

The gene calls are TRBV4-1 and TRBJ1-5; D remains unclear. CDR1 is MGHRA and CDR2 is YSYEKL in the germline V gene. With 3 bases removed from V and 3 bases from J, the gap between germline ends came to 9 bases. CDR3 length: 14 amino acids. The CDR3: CASSHRFDNQPQHF. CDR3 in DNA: TGCGCCAGCAGCCACAGGTTCGACAATCAGCCCCAGCATTTT.

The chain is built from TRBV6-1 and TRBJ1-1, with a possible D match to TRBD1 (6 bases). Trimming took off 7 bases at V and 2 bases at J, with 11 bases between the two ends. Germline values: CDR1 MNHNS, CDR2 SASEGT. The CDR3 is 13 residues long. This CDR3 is CASTNRVNTEAFF. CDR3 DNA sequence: TGTGCCAGCACCAACAGGGTAAACACTGAAGCTTTCTTT.

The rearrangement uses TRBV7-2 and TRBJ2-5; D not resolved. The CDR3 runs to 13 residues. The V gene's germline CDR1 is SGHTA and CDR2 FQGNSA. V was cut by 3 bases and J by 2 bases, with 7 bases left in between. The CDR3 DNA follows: TGTGCCAGCAGCTTGATAGATCAAGAGACCCAGTACTTC. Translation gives CASSLIDQETQYF. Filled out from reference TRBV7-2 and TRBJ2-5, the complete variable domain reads GAGVSQSPSNKVTEKGKDVELRCDPISGHTALYWYRQSLGQGLEFLIYFQGNSAPDKSGLPSDRFSAERTGGSVSTLTIQRTQQEDSAVYLCASSLIDQETQYFGPGTRLLVL.